This T cell receptor (beta chain) was sequenced during a study of blood T cell repertoires in COVID-19 (dated by TCRdb to between 2020 and 2021). About the study as a whole: Samples from collaborators originated in the United States, Italy and Spain and spanned both the acute and convalescent phases of COVID-19. Where HLA class I and class II types were available, the types were taken from metadata supplied by the sample provider, not from assay-based typing. The dataset comprised deeply sampled blood TCRbeta repertoires from subjects exposed to, actively infected with, or recovered from COVID-19. The repertoires were made available in a free public database intended to serve as a resource for research on the immune response to SARS-CoV-2. Nearly every sample came with metadata listing a de-identified subject ID, COVID-19 status, age in years and sex. Samples came from the ongoing ImmuneRACE study (first 160 participants) plus 1,254 subjects from 6 global collaborators. The material from the prospective study consisted of cDNA or gDNA derived from T cells, B-cell-depleted T cells, or PBMCs. The study at large found these results: How much clinical and demographic metadata was included differed by source and by participant, and the metadata was provided uncurated.

Enrolling through a virtual design, the prospective study's participants ranged in age from about 18 to 89 years and lived across around 25 United States geographic areas. In the prospective study, participants were assigned to cohorts based on the clinical history participants reported in a screening survey and a study questionnaire. Mobile phlebotomists in the prospective study collected whole blood, serum and a nasopharyngeal or oropharyngeal swab from every participant. Prospective study participants could optionally give additional blood draws and questionnaires over an approximately 2-month period. Blood samples from the prospective study were shipped frozen or at room temperature prior to DNA extraction. TCRbeta CDR3 regions were amplified from genomic DNA by means of the immunoSEQ Assay, a bias-controlled multiplex PCR. From the authors' description of their analysis: Nucleated cell counts per sample were estimated from amplification of reference gene primers within the assay. To quantify the absolute abundance of each unique TCRbeta CDR3 rearrangement, sequence reads were collapsed and filtered. Productive Simpson clonality was computed per sample as the square root of Simpson's diversity index over productive rearrangements. TCRdb took this table from immuneACCESS and kept in-frame rearrangements with V and J called. Such tables lack part of the clones; where checked against another copy, unresolved V genes explain under half of the gap, and the rest is unexplained. That table furnishes V, J and clone size, whereas the DNA furnished D and trimming. The sample table shows hundreds of thousands of clones, and about 82% are seen once. The ten largest account for approximately 9.6% of the sample.

V loses 0 bases, J loses 3 bases, and the germline ends lie 11 bases apart. In the germline V gene, CDR1 corresponds to MNHEY and CDR2 to SVGAGI. CDR3 length: 15 amino acids, cysteine to phenylalanine. The only DNA kept is the CDR3, 45 bases in frame from the first base. This clone showed up just a few times. Its antigen is still unknown. Per-nucleotide qualities are absent, and no much larger clonotype sits a single base away. Additional DNA sequences in this sample encode the identical CDR3. This TCR was recovered from a woman aged 45-65 years with acute COVID-19. The rearrangement combines TRBV6-5 with TRBJ1-1, and perhaps TRBD1 as D gene, on 5 matching bases. The sequencing sample was made of PBMCs or T cells enriched from blood (not recorded which). The DNA sequence follows: TGTGCCAGCAGTTACTCGCCGGGAGGGGACACTGAAGCTTTCTTT. Its translation is CASSYSPGGDTEAFF.